This T cell receptor beta chain was sequenced for a study of OX40 agonist ivuxolimab in advanced cancers. As for the study in general: Patients were given ivuxolimab, an antibody that agonizes OX40 (CD134).

V lost 1 base to trimming and J lost 7 bases, with 7 bases between them. CDR1 MDHEN and CDR2 SYDVKM come from the germline V gene. CDR3 size: 12 residues. Using immunoSEQ multiplex PCR, the repertoire was profiled, and TCRdb retains in-frame clones only, with some absent. Found here are some 70,000 clones, more than 70% of them singletons; the top ten hold roughly 2.1%. The specimen was CD4+ or CD8+ T cells sorted from blood, collected in a trial of the OX40 agonist ivuxolimab. This chain uses TRBV28 with TRBJ1-1, with D unclear. This TCR was recovered from an adult with an advanced solid tumor such as melanoma, head and neck, liver or kidney cancer. The CDR3 reads CASSLLAGEAFF. The CDR3 bases are TGTGCCAGCAGTTTATTGGCAGGTGAAGCTTTCTTT.